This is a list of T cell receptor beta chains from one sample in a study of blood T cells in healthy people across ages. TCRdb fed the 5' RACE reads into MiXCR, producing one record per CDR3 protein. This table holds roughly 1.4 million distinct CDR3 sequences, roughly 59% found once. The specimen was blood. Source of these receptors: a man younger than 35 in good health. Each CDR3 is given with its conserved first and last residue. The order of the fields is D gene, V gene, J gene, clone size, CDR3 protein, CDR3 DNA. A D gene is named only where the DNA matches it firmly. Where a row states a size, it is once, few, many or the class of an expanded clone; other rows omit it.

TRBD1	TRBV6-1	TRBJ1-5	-	CATFRVDRGQQPQHF	TGTGCCACCTTTCGGGTAGACAGGGGGCAACAGCCCCAGCATTTT
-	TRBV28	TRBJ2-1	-	CASKGFLPNEQFF	TGTGCCAGCAAGGGATTCCTCCCCAATGAGCAGTTCTTC
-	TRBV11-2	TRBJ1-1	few	CASSGGRTNTEAFF	TGTGCCAGCAGCGGTGGGCGGACGAACACTGAAGCTTTCTTT
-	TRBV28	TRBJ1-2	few	CASTLGGAFPNYGYTF	TGTGCCAGCACCCTAGGGGGGGCCTTCCCTAACTATGGCTACACCTTC
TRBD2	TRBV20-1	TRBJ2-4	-	CSASPSGGAGEAKNIQYF	TGCAGTGCTAGTCCTAGCGGGGGGGCCGGTGAAGCCAAAAACATTCAGTACTTC
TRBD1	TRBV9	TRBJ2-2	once	CVSSRTGTGLTGELFF	TGTGTCAGCAGCCGGACCGGGACAGGGCTCACCGGGGAGCTGTTTTTT
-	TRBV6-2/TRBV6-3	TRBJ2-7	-	CACSGYEQYF	TGTGCCTGCAGCGGGTACGAGCAGTACTTC
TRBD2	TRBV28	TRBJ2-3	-	CASSLSSGGIPDTQYF	TGTGCCAGCAGTTTATCTAGCGGGGGTATACCAGATACGCAGTATTTT
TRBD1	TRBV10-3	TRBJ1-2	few	CAISEINPGTVNYGYTF	TGTGCCATCAGTGAAATAAACCCTGGGACAGTAAACTATGGCTACACCTTC
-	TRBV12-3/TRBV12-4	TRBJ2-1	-	CASGPSGGNEQFF	TGTGCCAGCGGGCCCAGTGGTGGGAATGAGCAGTTCTTC
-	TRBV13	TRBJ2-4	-	CASSFGSTFEDIQYF	TGTGCCAGCAGCTTCGGCTCAACCTTTGAGGACATTCAGTACTTC
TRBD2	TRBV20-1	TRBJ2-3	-	CSARTGLAGHTDTQYF	TGCAGTGCTAGAACGGGACTAGCGGGACACACAGATACGCAGTATTTT
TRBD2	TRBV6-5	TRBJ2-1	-	CASSYSTRGVYEQFF	TGTGCCAGCAGTTACTCGACCCGGGGGGTGTATGAGCAGTTCTTC
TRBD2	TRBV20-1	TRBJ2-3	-	CSARAPERGGEDTQYF	TGCAGTGCTAGGGCCCCTGAGCGGGGGGGCGAAGATACGCAGTATTTT
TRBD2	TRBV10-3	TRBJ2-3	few	CASTKGRGTDTQYF	TGTGCCAGTACAAAAGGGAGGGGCACAGATACGCAGTATTTT
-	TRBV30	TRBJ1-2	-	CALSKERSYGYTF	TGTGCCCTTAGTAAAGAACGTTCCTATGGCTACACCTTC
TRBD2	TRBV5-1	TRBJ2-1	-	CASTPVPVSGGEQFF	TGCGCCAGCACCCCGGTTCCGGTTTCGGGAGGCGAGCAGTTCTTC
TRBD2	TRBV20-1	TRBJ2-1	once	CSARFSGRAHGPEFF	TGCAGTGCTAGGTTTAGCGGGAGGGCCCACGGTCCGGAGTTCTTC
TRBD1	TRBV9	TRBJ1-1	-	CASSLPPGTGQNTEAFF	TGTGCCAGCAGCCTTCCCCCCGGGACAGGGCAGAACACTGAAGCTTTCTTT
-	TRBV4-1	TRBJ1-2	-	CASSQDLLGSYGYTF	TGCGCCAGCAGCCAAGATCTTCTCGGGTCGTATGGCTACACCTTC
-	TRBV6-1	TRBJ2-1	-	CASSESSGFEQFF	TGTGCCAGCAGTGAATCCTCGGGCTTTGAGCAGTTCTTC
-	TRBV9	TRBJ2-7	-	CASSVEEDSTYEQYF	TGTGCCAGCAGCGTAGAGGAGGACAGTACCTACGAGCAGTACTTC
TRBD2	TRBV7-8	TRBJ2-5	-	CASSLRTSGGGETQYF	TGTGCCAGCAGCTTAAGGACTAGCGGGGGGGGAGAGACCCAGTACTTC
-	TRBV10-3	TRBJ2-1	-	CATGTGSAYNEQFF	TGTGCCACCGGTACGGGTAGCGCCTACAATGAGCAGTTCTTC
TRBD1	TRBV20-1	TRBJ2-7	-	CSARTGGYNLTGRAIYYEQYF	TGCAGTGCCCGGACAGGGGGGTATAATTTAACGGGAAGGGCCATCTACTACGAGCAGTACTTC
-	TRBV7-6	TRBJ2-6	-	CASSPLGHSSGANVLTF	TGCGCCAGCAGCCCATTGGGACATTCCTCTGGGGCCAACGTCCTGACTTTC
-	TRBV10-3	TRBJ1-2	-	CAIRGDDRYYGYTF	TGTGCCATCAGGGGCGACGACAGATACTATGGCTACACCTTC
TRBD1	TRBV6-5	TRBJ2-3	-	CASRTNRGPDTQYF	TGTGCCAGCAGAACGAACAGGGGGCCAGATACGCAGTATTTT
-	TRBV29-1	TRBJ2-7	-	CSVEVTRHQKSYEQYF	TGCAGCGTTGAAGTCACAAGGCACCAGAAATCCTACGAGCAGTACTTC
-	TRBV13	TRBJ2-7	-	CASSVTGTQEDEQYF	TGTGCCAGCAGCGTAACCGGGACTCAGGAGGACGAGCAGTACTTC
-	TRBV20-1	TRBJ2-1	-	CSARGLARGDEQFF	TGCAGTGCTAGAGGGCTAGCGCGAGGAGATGAGCAGTTCTTC
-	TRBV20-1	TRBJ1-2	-	CSAPIRHRANYGYTF	TGCAGTGCCCCGATTAGGCACCGAGCTAACTATGGCTACACCTTC
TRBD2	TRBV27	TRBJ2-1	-	CASSSFPGGEQFF	TGTGCCAGCAGTTCATTCCCGGGAGGTGAGCAGTTCTTC
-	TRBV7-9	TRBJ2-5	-	CASSPPLEETQYF	TGTGCCAGCAGCCCTCCCTTGGAGGAGACCCAGTACTTC
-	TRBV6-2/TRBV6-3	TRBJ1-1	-	CASSYSIQGSPSTEAFF	TGTGCCAGCAGTTACTCGATCCAGGGAAGCCCTTCGACTGAAGCTTTCTTT
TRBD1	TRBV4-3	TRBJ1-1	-	CASSRTLQGFSEAFF	TGCGCCAGCAGCCGGACTCTACAGGGGTTCTCTGAAGCTTTCTTT